The count of the clone carrying this TCR beta chain is one. During active infection, Seattle patients enrolled and were then monitored through disease. This sample stems from a study of blood T cell repertoires in COVID-19. At the level of the study: From T cells, B-cell-depleted T cells, or PBMCs came the material, which was cDNA or gDNA.

This CDR3 contains 16 residues. V lost 0 bases, J lost 6 bases, and 8 bases stayed unmatched. The germline CDR1 and CDR2 sequences are MNHEY and SVGEGT. In the authors' workflow: Counts of nucleated cells, estimated from reference gene primer amplification, were obtained. TCRdb keeps only in-frame clones here, not all; method: immunoSEQ multiplex PCR. That table supplies the V and J calls and clone size; D and trimming were determined from the DNA. The sample records about 150,000 clones, 85% being singletons. This chain uses TRBV6-2 or TRBV6-3 with TRBJ2-1; 7 bases match TRBD2. Sequencing was done on a sample of peripheral blood. This receptor was identified in a woman aged 60 to 75 with COVID-19, enrolled during active disease. The CDR3 nucleotides read TGTGCCAGCAGTTACTCAAAGGGAGGGGCGCTCAATGAGCAGTTCTTC. It codes for CASSYSKGGALNEQFF.